Below, one T cell receptor beta chain is given with its context. Its specificity is unknown. Some clones are missing from TCRdb's copy, which holds only in-frame ones; the method was immunoSEQ multiplex PCR. The sample consists of some 21,000 clones, under 90% of them appearing once. The treatment here: AdE1-LMPpoly-expanded autologous EBV-specific T-cell therapy followed by anti-PD-1 nivolumab. CDR3 length: 13 residues. CDR1 is SNHLY, CDR2 FYNNEI, per germline. The V and J ends lost 10 bases and 0 bases respectively, with 13 bases between them. The data derive from a study of EBV T-cell therapy then PD-1 blockade in nasopharyngeal carcinoma.

The chain recombines TRBV2 with TRBJ2-7, with D unclear. This TCR derives from a man aged 35-49 years with nasopharyngeal carcinoma. The sequences come from CD8+ T cells from blood, collected between days 55 and 70 from a patient whose treatment included autologous EBV-specific T cells and nivolumab. Here the CDR3 reads CAKARLSSYEQYF. CDR3 nucleotide sequence: TGTGCCAAGGCCAGGTTGAGCTCCTACGAGCAGTACTTC.